The 14 T cell receptor beta chains listed next were all sequenced from one sample in a study of early T cells in non-severe SARS-CoV-2 infection. MiXCR, run by TCRdb on the 5' RACE reads, gives a single entry per CDR3 protein. The sample lists roughly 43,000 distinct CDR3 sequences; around 23% were seen once. The sample here was whole blood, taken at baseline. Every receptor here comes from an adult who was a healthcare worker with PCR-confirmed SARS-CoV-2 infection or an uninfected control (not recorded which).

This clonotype occurred a few times. The genes are TRBV5-4 and TRBJ2-5; 7 bases are shared with TRBD1. Germline CDR1 is SGHNT and CDR2 is YYREEE (reference sequence). J lost 2 bases, V lost 4 bases, and 11 bases had no gene match. The CDR3 length is 16 residues. The CDR3 is CASSAPPGTAQETQYF. The DNA for the CDR3 is TGTGCCAGCAGCGCCCCACCCGGGACAGCACAAGAGACCCAGTACTTC.

The chain has TRBV6-5 and TRBJ2-5, with D possibly matching TRBD2 (5 bases). The CDR3 runs 16 residues. V lost 2 bases to trimming and J lost 4 bases, with 17 bases between them. Germline CDR1 MNHEY, CDR2 SVGAGI. CDR3 bases: TGTGCCAGCAGTTACCGGGTGGGGAGACCGGGAGAGACCCAGTACTTC. Translating it yields CASSYRVGRPGETQYF.

This chain connects TRBV11-2 to TRBJ1-1, with 9 bases matching TRBD1. The CDR3 runs 13 residues. Germline CDR1 reads SGHAT; CDR2 reads FQNNGV. The ends lost 5 bases at V and 5 bases at J; junction bases unmatched: 3. The CDR3 DNA sequence: TGTGCCAGCAGCCGACAGGGGGTGACTGAAGCTTTCTTT. Translation gives CASSRQGVTEAFF.

This clonotype was seen more than once but under ten times. This rearrangement joins TRBV10-3 to TRBJ2-5, with unresolved D. This CDR3 comprises 13 residues. Per the germline V gene, CDR1 is ENHRY and CDR2 is SYGVKD. Trimming cost V 4 bases and J 2 bases, with 8 bases left between them. The CDR3 region is CAISGGIQETQYF. As DNA, the CDR3 is TGTGCCATCAGTGGCGGTATTCAAGAGACCCAGTACTTC.

This clonotype has only a few counts. The chain links TRBV29-1 to TRBJ1-2; D is unresolved. Germline V gene lookup returns CDR1 SQVTM and CDR2 ANQGSEA. CDR3 length: 13 residues. V lost 7 bases and J lost 8, with 20 bases in between. DNA for the CDR3: TGCAGCGCCGGATCCCCAAGGGATAGGGGCTACACCTTC. Residues: CSAGSPRDRGYTF.

This chain joins TRBV5-1 and TRBJ2-1, with 10 bases aligning to TRBD1. The V and J ends lost 0 bases and 5 bases, in that order; junction bases with no gene match: 5. Germline V gives CDR1 SGHRS, CDR2 YFSETQ. The CDR3 runs 16 residues. CDR3 residues: CASSLDPGTGDNEQFF. As DNA, the CDR3 is TGCGCCAGCAGCTTGGACCCCGGGACAGGGGACAATGAGCAGTTCTTC.

This chain joins TRBV10-1 and TRBJ2-2; 8 bases fit TRBD2. CDR3 length: 14 residues. The J segment lost 2 bases and the V segment lost 4 bases, leaving 0 bases of the junction unmatched. The germline gives CDR1 WNHNN, CDR2 SYGVQD (reference sequence). The CDR3 nucleotides read TGCGCCAGCAGTGGGACTAGCAACACCGGGGAGCTGTTTTTT. Residues: CASSGTSNTGELFF.

This clonotype was seen only a few times. V and J are TRBV5-5 and TRBJ1-4; 8 bases line up with TRBD1. This CDR3 comprises 15 residues. The V and J ends lost 5 bases and 5 bases, in that order; junction bases with no gene match: 8. In germline, CDR1 is SGHKS, CDR2 YYEKEE (reference sequence). The CDR3 bases are TGTGCCAGCAGTTCCTCGGGACAGGAAAATGAAAAACTGTTTTTT. This sequence encodes CASSSSGQENEKLFF.

This clonotype has more than one count but fewer than ten. The chain recombines TRBV6-5 with TRBJ1-2; D is perhaps TRBD1 (5 bases). The V end lost 2 bases, the J end lost 4 bases, and 8 bases lay between the germline ends. The CDR3 loop spans 13 amino acids. Germline V gives CDR1 MNHEY, CDR2 SVGAGI. CDR3 nucleotides: TGTGCCAGCAGTTACCAGGGAGGCTATGGCTACACCTTC. Protein: CASSYQGGYGYTF.

This sequence joins TRBV7-6 and TRBJ2-7, with a possible D match to TRBD1 (5 bases). Germline V gives CDR1 SGHVS, CDR2 FNYEAQ. Trimming pared 11 bases from V and 2 bases from J, leaving 13 bases between. This CDR3 contains 12 residues. The DNA for the CDR3 is TGTGCCTCAGGGCCAGCCCCCTACGAGCAGTACTTC. Its protein product is CASGPAPYEQYF.

The genes are TRBV11-3 and TRBJ2-5; no definite D call. Deletions cut 1 base from V and 3 bases from J, with 6 bases between. The germline gives CDR1 SGHNT, CDR2 YENEEA. The CDR3 has 13 residues. The chain's CDR3 is CASSLGPEETQYF. CDR3 sequence (DNA): TGTGCCAGCAGCTTAGGCCCAGAAGAGACCCAGTACTTC.

This chain connects TRBV19 to TRBJ1-5; D uncertain. There are 15 residues in the CDR3. Germline loops: CDR1 LNHDA, CDR2 SQIVND (reference sequence). V gave up 4 bases and J gave up 2 bases, with 12 bases separating them. CDR3 sequence: CASSRKTIGNQPQHF. The CDR3 DNA reads as TGTGCCAGTAGTAGGAAAACCATAGGCAATCAGCCCCAGCATTTT.

This clonotype came up a few times. The gene calls are TRBV12-3 or TRBV12-4 and TRBJ2-7, with TRBD1 matching 9 bases. This CDR3 has 14 amino acids. The trim removed 6 bases at V and 6 bases at J, leaving 9 bases unmatched. CDR3 sequence: CASSLGGDRVEQYF. In DNA, the CDR3 is TGTGCCAGCAGCTTGGGGGGGGACAGGGTCGAGCAGTACTTC.

On this clonotype: One end of the junction fails to match germline, which may point to a read error. This chain joins TRBV7-7 and TRBJ2-5; the D is unclear. Germline V lookup: CDR1 SSHAT, CDR2 FNYEAQ (reference sequence). The CDR3 is 14 residues long. CDR3 nucleotides: TGTGCTAGCAGCTTAGTCGGCAGGAAAGAGACCCAGTACTTC. Protein: CASSLVGRKETQYF.